A selection of T cell receptor beta chains follows, all from one sample in a study of T cells in Graves' hyperthyroidism and ophthalmopathy. MiXCR was run by TCRdb on the multiplex PCR reads, yielding one entry per CDR3 protein. The top ten clones hold approximately 32% of a sample with about 500,000 distinct CDR3 sequences, around 15% of them seen once. The sequenced sample consisted of blood. These receptors were collected from a woman aged 25 to 39 with Graves' ophthalmopathy. Each CDR3 is given with its conserved first and last residue. The order of the fields is V gene, J gene, clone size, D gene, CDR3 protein, CDR3 DNA. A D gene is named only where the DNA matches it firmly. A clone size is listed for some rows: how often the clone was seen (once, few, many), or a class if it is expanded.

TRBV27	TRBJ2-7	NA	TRBD2	CATAGLAGGRLEQYF	TGTGCCACCGCAGGACTAGCGGGAGGGAGGCTCGAGCAGTACTTC
TRBV20-1	TRBJ2-3	NA	NA	CSALKAEGDTDTQYF	TGCAGTGCTCTAAAAGCGGAGGGAGACACAGATACGCAGTATTTT
TRBV27	TRBJ2-7	few	TRBD1	CASTTGDRAALLYEQYF	TGTGCCAGCACGACGGGGGACAGGGCGGCCCTCCTCTACGAGCAGTACTTC
TRBV7-2	TRBJ1-2	many	NA	CASSHGGGNGYTF	TGTGCCAGCAGCCATGGCGGGGGTAATGGCTACACCTTC
TRBV18	TRBJ1-1	many	TRBD1	CASSRQGKNTEAFF	TGTGCCAGCTCAAGACAGGGAAAGAACACTGAAGCTTTCTTT
TRBV19	TRBJ2-2	NA	NA	CASRTRDSNTGELFF	TGTGCCAGTAGGACGCGGGACAGTAACACCGGGGAGCTGTTTTTT
TRBV10-3	TRBJ1-1	NA	NA	CAINTDRADEAFF	TGTGCCATCAATACGGACAGAGCAGATGAAGCTTTCTTT
TRBV24-1	TRBJ2-1	many	NA	CATSGSAFFDEQFF	TGTGCCACCAGTGGATCAGCGTTCTTTGATGAGCAGTTCTTC
TRBV7-9	TRBJ1-2	few	TRBD1	CASSVAGQYGYTF	TGTGCCAGCAGCGTGGCGGGACAGTATGGCTACACCTTC
TRBV28	TRBJ1-2	once	TRBD1	CAYSNGQGFSYGYTF	TGTGCCTACTCTAACGGACAGGGTTTTTCTTATGGCTACACCTTC
TRBV18	TRBJ2-7	many	NA	CASSPRWDPYEQYF	TGTGCCAGCTCCCCCCGCTGGGACCCCTACGAGCAGTACTTC
TRBV20-1	TRBJ1-5	many	NA	CSVPPAVRSQPQHF	TGCAGTGTTCCGCCCGCAGTACGGTCCCAGCCCCAGCATTTT
TRBV20-1	TRBJ2-5	many	TRBD2	CSARPWTSGRAPDLETQYF	TGCAGTGCTAGACCTTGGACTAGCGGGAGGGCCCCGGATCTGGAGACCCAGTACTTC
TRBV7-3	TRBJ2-1	NA	TRBD2	CASSPTRTSGEQFF	TGTGCCAGCAGCCCAACGAGGACTAGCGGTGAGCAGTTCTTC
TRBV27	TRBJ2-3	NA	NA	CASSLGDPYTDTQYF	TGTGCCAGCAGTTTAGGGGACCCCTATACAGATACGCAGTATTTT
TRBV2	TRBJ2-3	few	TRBD2	CATTLGLAGAVSTDTQYF	TGTGCCACAACACTGGGACTAGCGGGAGCCGTTAGCACAGATACGCAGTATTTT
TRBV12-3/TRBV12-4	TRBJ2-1	many	TRBD1	CASSFTGTGFKQGTYNEQFF	TGTGCCAGCAGTTTCACCGGGACAGGGTTTAAACAAGGTACCTACAATGAGCAGTTCTTC
TRBV4-1	TRBJ2-3	NA	TRBD2	CASSPFGLADTDTQYF	TGCGCCAGCAGCCCCTTCGGACTAGCGGACACAGATACGCAGTATTTT
TRBV12-3/TRBV12-4	TRBJ2-2	many	TRBD1	CASSRRDRRLTGELFF	TGTGCCAGCAGTCGCCGGGACAGGAGACTCACCGGGGAGCTGTTTTTT
TRBV28	TRBJ2-2	NA	NA	CASSFDGRVTGELFF	TGTGCCAGCAGTTTTGATGGTAGGGTAACCGGGGAGCTGTTTTTT
TRBV28	TRBJ1-2	many	NA	CASSFRQLPYGYTF	TGTGCCAGCAGTTTTCGACAGTTACCCTATGGCTACACCTTC
TRBV28	TRBJ1-2	many	TRBD1	CASRSGQGARGYTF	TGTGCCAGCAGATCTGGACAGGGGGCTAGGGGCTACACCTTC
TRBV19	TRBJ1-1	few	TRBD1	CASSPTGGNLNTEAFF	TGTGCCAGTAGTCCCACAGGGGGTAATCTGAACACTGAAGCTTTCTTT
TRBV6-5	TRBJ2-1	few	NA	CASSYSKGVVQFF	TGTGCCAGCAGTTACTCGAAAGGAGTGGTGCAGTTCTTC
TRBV6-1	TRBJ2-7	NA	TRBD1	CASSNRGQSDEQYF	TGTGCCAGCAGTAACAGGGGACAATCGGACGAGCAGTACTTC
TRBV5-1	TRBJ2-7	few	NA	CASSFPVAGQSGSYEQYF	TGCGCCAGCAGCTTCCCCGTAGCGGGACAGTCGGGCTCCTACGAGCAGTACTTC
TRBV6-2/TRBV6-3	TRBJ2-3	few	NA	CASSYYSGVGTDTQYF	TGTGCCAGCAGTTACTACTCCGGGGTGGGCACAGATACGCAGTATTTT
TRBV7-8	TRBJ1-6	few	TRBD1	CASSLEGTGVRSPLHF	TGTGCCAGCAGCCTAGAGGGGACAGGGGTACGGTCACCCCTCCACTTT
TRBV20-1	TRBJ2-2	NA	NA	CSARDGRTNTGELFF	TGCAGTGCTAGAGATGGCAGAACGAACACCGGGGAGCTGTTTTTT
TRBV7-9	TRBJ2-7	NA	NA	CASTPGGAYEQYF	TGTGCCAGCACCCCAGGAGGTGCCTACGAGCAGTACTTC
TRBV6-1	TRBJ2-4	NA	NA	CASSERGTQLAKNIQYF	TGTGCCAGCAGTGAAAGAGGGACACAACTAGCCAAAAACATTCAGTACTTC
TRBV7-9	TRBJ2-7	NA	NA	CASSFGGARNEQYF	TGTGCCAGCAGCTTCGGCGGGGCGAGGAACGAGCAGTACTTC
TRBV7-8	TRBJ2-1	NA	TRBD1	CASSWGQVVNNEQFF	TGTGCCAGCAGCTGGGGACAGGTAGTGAACAATGAGCAGTTCTTC
TRBV7-2	TRBJ2-2	NA	NA	CASSHFFGELLF	TGTGCCAGCAGCCATTTCTTTGGGGAGCTGCTTTTT
TRBV10-3	TRBJ2-3	few	TRBD2	CAITAGGVTDTQYF	TGTGCCATCACCGCGGGAGGGGTCACAGATACGCAGTATTTT
TRBV12-3/TRBV12-4	TRBJ2-1	few	NA	CASRSQASSYNEQFF	TGTGCCAGCAGGTCCCAGGCCAGCTCCTACAATGAGCAGTTCTTC
TRBV6-2/TRBV6-3	TRBJ2-3	NA	NA	CASSPLGASTDTQYF	TGTGCCAGCAGTCCTTTGGGAGCTAGCACAGATACGCAGTATTTT
TRBV20-1	TRBJ1-1	NA	NA	CSARDHRRYTEAFF	TGCAGTGCTAGAGATCACCGTAGATACACTGAAGCTTTCTTT
TRBV28	TRBJ2-3	many	NA	CASLMRGRGASDTQYF	TGTGCCAGCCTGATGAGGGGCAGGGGAGCTTCAGATACGCAGTATTTT
TRBV7-2	TRBJ2-3	many	NA	CASSLVFTRDTQYF	TGTGCCAGCAGCTTAGTTTTTACCAGAGATACGCAGTATTTT
TRBV27	TRBJ1-2	many	TRBD1	CASSPLDRVSPNYGYTF	TGTGCCAGCAGTCCCCTGGACAGGGTTTCCCCAAACTATGGCTACACCTTC
TRBV7-3	TRBJ2-7	few	TRBD1	CASSLIGQASYEQYF	TGTGCCAGCAGCTTAATAGGACAGGCCTCCTACGAGCAGTACTTC
TRBV7-2	TRBJ2-1	NA	TRBD2	CASSLDGSGNEQFF	TGTGCCAGCAGCTTAGATGGTAGCGGGAATGAGCAGTTCTTC
TRBV28	TRBJ2-7	few	TRBD2	CASSSLAVSYEQYF	TGTGCCAGCAGTTCCCTAGCGGTCTCCTACGAGCAGTACTTC
TRBV7-2	TRBJ2-1	few	NA	CASSLWEEQFF	TGTGCCAGCAGCTTATGGGAGGAGCAGTTCTTC
TRBV2	TRBJ2-3	once	TRBD1	CASSDRGRLSTDTQYF	TGTGCCAGCAGTGACAGGGGGCGGCTCAGCACAGATACGCAGTATTTT
TRBV27	TRBJ2-3	many	NA	CASSPLGGGLPDTQYF	TGTGCCAGCAGTCCCTTGGGGGGGGGGCTTCCAGATACGCAGTATTTT
TRBV7-8	TRBJ2-5	many	NA	CASSLPEGGWGETQYF	TGTGCCAGCAGCTTACCTGAGGGGGGATGGGGAGAGACCCAGTACTTC
TRBV15	TRBJ1-6	NA	NA	CATSRDPPGGSSPLHF	TGTGCCACCAGCAGAGATCCTCCAGGCGGGAGTTCACCCCTCCACTTT
TRBV12-3/TRBV12-4	TRBJ1-5	many	NA	CASRQDSNQPQHF	TGTGCCAGCCGACAGGATAGCAATCAGCCCCAGCATTTT
TRBV12-3/TRBV12-4	TRBJ2-2	many	NA	CASSSDPRTGELFF	TGTGCCAGCAGTTCGGACCCACGGACCGGGGAGCTGTTTTTT
TRBV6-9	TRBJ2-1	NA	TRBD2	CASQLERGYNEQFF	TGTGCCAGTCAATTAGAGCGGGGCTACAATGAGCAGTTCTTC
TRBV7-3	TRBJ2-1	many	NA	CASSLTAGTYNEQFF	TGTGCCAGCAGCTTAACGGCGGGTACCTACAATGAGCAGTTCTTC
TRBV11-2	TRBJ2-1	many	TRBD2	CASSLAAGGYNEQFF	TGTGCCAGCAGCTTAGCAGCGGGAGGTTACAATGAGCAGTTCTTC
TRBV7-2	TRBJ2-6	many	TRBD1	CASILRTGLSSGANVLTF	TGTGCCAGCATCCTACGGACAGGGTTGAGCTCTGGGGCCAACGTCCTGACTTTC
TRBV7-8	TRBJ2-6	few	NA	CASSSYRDSGANVLTF	TGTGCCAGCAGCTCCTACAGGGATTCTGGGGCCAACGTCCTGACTTTC